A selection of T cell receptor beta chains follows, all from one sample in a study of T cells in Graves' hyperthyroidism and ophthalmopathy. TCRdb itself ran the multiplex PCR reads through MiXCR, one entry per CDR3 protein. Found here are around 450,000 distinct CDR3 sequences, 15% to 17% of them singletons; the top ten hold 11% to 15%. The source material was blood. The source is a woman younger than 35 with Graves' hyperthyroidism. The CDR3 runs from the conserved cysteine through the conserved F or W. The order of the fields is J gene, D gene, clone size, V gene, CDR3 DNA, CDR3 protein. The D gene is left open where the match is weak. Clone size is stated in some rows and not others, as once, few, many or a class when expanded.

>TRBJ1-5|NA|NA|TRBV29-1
TGCAGCGTTGAAGCAGGATCCAGCGGGGCACTAGGGCAGCCCCAGCATTTT
CSVEAGSSGALGQPQHF
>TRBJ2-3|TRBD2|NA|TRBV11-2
TGTGCCAGCAGCTTGACTAGCGGGGTGGATACGCAGTATTTT
CASSLTSGVDTQYF
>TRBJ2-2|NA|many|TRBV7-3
TGTGCCAGCAGCCGCGGGGACGGGGAGCTGTTTTTT
CASSRGDGELFF
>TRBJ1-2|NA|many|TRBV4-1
TGCGCCAGCAGCCCGGAAGGTGGCAGGGGAATTGGCTACACCTTC
CASSPEGGRGIGYTF
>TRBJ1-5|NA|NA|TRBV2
TGTGCCAGCAGTGGGGCGGGCGGCAATCAGCCCCAGCATTTT
CASSGAGGNQPQHF
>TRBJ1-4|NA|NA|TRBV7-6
TGTGCCAGCAGCTCCCAAGGTTATGCAACTAATGAAAAACTGTTTTTT
CASSSQGYATNEKLFF
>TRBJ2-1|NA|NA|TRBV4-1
TGCGCCAGCAGCTCCCCCGGAGGGGTGTATGAGCAGTTCTTC
CASSSPGGVYEQFF
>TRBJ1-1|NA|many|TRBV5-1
TGCGCCAGCAGCCCGGACCCCTCCCTGAACACTGAAGCTTTCTTT
CASSPDPSLNTEAFF
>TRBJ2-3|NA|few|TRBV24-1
TGTGCCACCAGTGATTCGATCGATACGCAGTATTTT
CATSDSIDTQYF
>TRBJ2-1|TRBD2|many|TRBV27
TGTGCCAGCAGTTTGACAGGATTTATCCAGCGGGAGGGCCTCCATGAGCAGTTCTTC
CASSLTGFIQREGLHEQFF
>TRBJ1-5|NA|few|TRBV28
TGTGCCAGCAGTCCCCCCAGTCTCGGGCAGCCCCAGCATTTT
CASSPPSLGQPQHF
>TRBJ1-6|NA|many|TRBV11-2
TGTGCCAGCAGCTTAGTGGGCAGGGTGGGGTCACCCCTCCACTTT
CASSLVGRVGSPLHF
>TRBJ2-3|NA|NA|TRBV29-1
TGCAGCGCTGGGAGATACACAGATACGCAGTATTTT
CSAGRYTDTQYF
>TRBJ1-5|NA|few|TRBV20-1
TGCAGTGTAAAGTATAGCAATCAGCCCCAGCATTTT
CSVKYSNQPQHF
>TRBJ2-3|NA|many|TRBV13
TGTGCCAGCAGCTTTTCCCAGCAGGGGGGTACGCAGTATTTT
CASSFSQQGGTQYF
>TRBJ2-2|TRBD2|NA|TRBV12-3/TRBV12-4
TGTGCCAGCAGGCCTGGACTAGCGGGTGGGGAGCTGTTTTTT
CASRPGLAGGELFF
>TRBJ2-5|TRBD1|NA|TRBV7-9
TGTGCCAGCAGCACCGGGACAGGGATATTTGAGACCCAGTACTTC
CASSTGTGIFETQYF
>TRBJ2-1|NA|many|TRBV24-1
TGTGCCACCAGTGGTCAGGGCAATGAGCAGTTCTTC
CATSGQGNEQFF
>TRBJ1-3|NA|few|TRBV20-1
TGCAGTGCTAGAGATATTCCCCGGCAGTCAGCTGGAAACACCATATATTTT
CSARDIPRQSAGNTIYF
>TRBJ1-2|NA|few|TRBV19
TGTGCCAGTAGTATGGGGGCAAACTATGGCTACACCTTC
CASSMGANYGYTF
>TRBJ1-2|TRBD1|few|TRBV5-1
TGCGCCAGCAGCCGGGACAGGGGGCTTCGCTACACCTTC
CASSRDRGLRYTF
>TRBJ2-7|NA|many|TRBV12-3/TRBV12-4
TGTGCCAGCAGACGTAACCAAGGGTCCTACGAGCAGTACTTC
CASRRNQGSYEQYF
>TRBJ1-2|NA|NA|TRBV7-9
TGTGCCAGCAGCTCCCTGGACAGTAACTATGGCTACACCTTC
CASSSLDSNYGYTF